This T cell receptor (beta chain) was found in a study of monozygotic twins with inflammatory bowel disease (dated by TCRdb to about 2019). The study in broad terms: The complete study included 28 monozygotic twin pairs: 19 IBD-discordant Danish pairs and nine German pairs, of which four were IBD-concordant and five were IBD-discordant. Disease-associated traits were sought mainly through comparisons between IBD patients and their genetically identical healthy co-twins within discordant pairs. Each individual had, on average, about 151 000 unique TCRalpha sequences and 181 000 unique TCRbeta sequences available for analysis.

From each donor, an approximately 2.3 ml peripheral blood sample was drawn into PAXgene tubes and stored at -80 degrees C. Total RNA was isolated from whole blood with the PAXgene blood miRNA kit on an automated QIAcube, without T cell sorting. Deep TCRalpha and TCRbeta repertoire profiling with unique molecular barcoding was performed on peripheral blood of monozygotic twin pairs concordant or discordant for inflammatory bowel disease. Smoking habits were recorded for all twin pairs, with individuals classified as current, former or never smokers. Receptor libraries were prepared by 5' RACE. Each TCR library was prepared from around 3,200 ng of total RNA. For each sample, cDNA synthesis with SMARTScribe reverse transcriptase was split into eight separate reactions. During cDNA synthesis, unique molecular identifiers containing a 6-nucleotide sample barcode were introduced by template switching. TCRalpha and TCRbeta cDNA was amplified in two nested PCRs of approximately 16 and 10 cycles, and bead purification was carried out after each PCR. Before amplification, the cDNA was treated with uracil DNA-glycosylase and purified using the QIAquick PCR purification kit. The second PCR added Illumina TruSeq-compatible adapters along with sample-specific barcodes. TapeStation and Qubit were used to check library quality and concentration, and around 4.5 ng of each library went into the pool. Sequencing of the pooled libraries was done on an Illumina HiSeq2500 single-index Rapid Run using custom sequencing primers and 2 x 100 bp reads. Per the source publication's procedure: UMI-based consensus assembly with MiGEC version 1.2.6 was used to correct PCR and sequencing errors. MiXCR version 2.1.1 was used for V(D)J alignment, clonotype assembly and CDR3 extraction. Gene usage, clonotype sharing and MAIT/NKT TCR abundance were normalised by analysing the top 1000, 10 000 and 20 000 clonotypes per sample. After downsampling to 27 000 UMIs, diversity was calculated as the inverse Simpson index using the vegan R package. Paired Mann-Whitney U tests were applied to discordant twin pairs, with Benjamini-Hochberg correction for multiple testing. Through TCRdb reprocessing, the reads give one entry per CDR3 protein sequence; DNA is omitted. In this record, the V and J calls reflect TCRdb's handling and not the investigators' own analysis. The sample's own table lists approximately 390,000 distinct CDR3 sequences. Clones ranked in the top ten supply 2.4% of the sample.

From its cysteine to its phenylalanine, the CDR3 spans 15 amino acids. Only the protein sequence is given. As to this clonotype: Its recognized antigen is unknown.

General conclusions and limits of the study: Measured by the inverse Simpson index, TCRbeta repertoire diversity was lower in IBD patients than in their healthy co-twins. The results gave no support for a single strong signal or clonotype linked to IBD. Differing immunosuppressive treatments among patients may have added background noise and inter-individual variability to the repertoires. Concordant and discordant twins showed no difference in repertoire similarity, possibly because of limited statistical power. Distinction between different T cell subtypes could not be achieved in the analysis. Fewer clonotypes were shared with other individuals by IBD patients than by healthy twins, most markedly in patients showing signs of disease activity.

The chain employs TRBV12-3 or TRBV12-4 and TRBJ2-5; there is no DNA to check the TCRdb D call of TRBD1. The sequence was collected from a human donor with ulcerative colitis or Crohn's disease, or a healthy co-twin of an affected twin (not recorded which). Material for sequencing was blood. The CDR3 protein is CASSHSGGTGETQYF.